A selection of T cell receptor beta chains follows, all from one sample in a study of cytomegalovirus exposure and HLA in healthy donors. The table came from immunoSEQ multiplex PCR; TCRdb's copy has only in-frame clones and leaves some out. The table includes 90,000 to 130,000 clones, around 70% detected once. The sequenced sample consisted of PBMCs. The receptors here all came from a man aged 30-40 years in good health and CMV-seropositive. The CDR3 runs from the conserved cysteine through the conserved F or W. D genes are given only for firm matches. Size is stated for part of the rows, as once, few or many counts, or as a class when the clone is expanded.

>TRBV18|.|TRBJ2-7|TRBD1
CASRQGPYEQYF
TGTGCCAGTAGACAGGGCCCCTACGAGCAGTACTTC
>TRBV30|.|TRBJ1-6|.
CALDISNNSPLHF
TGTGCCTTGGACATCTCCAATAATTCACCCCTCCACTTT
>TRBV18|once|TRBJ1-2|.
CASSPRQTNYGYTF
TGTGCCAGCTCACCCCGACAGACTAACTATGGCTACACCTTC
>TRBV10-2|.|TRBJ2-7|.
CASSDGQPYEQYF
TGCGCCAGCAGTGACGGACAGCCCTACGAGCAGTACTTC
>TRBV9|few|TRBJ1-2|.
CASSVEGRGDGYTF
TGTGCCAGCAGCGTAGAAGGCAGGGGCGATGGCTACACCTTC
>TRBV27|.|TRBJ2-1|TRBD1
CASSFTGQGVAEQFF
TGTGCCAGCAGTTTCACGGGACAGGGGGTTGCCGAGCAGTTCTTC
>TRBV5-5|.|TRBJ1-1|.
CASSLEGGYTEAFF
TGTGCCAGCAGCTTGGAAGGGGGATACACTGAAGCTTTCTTT
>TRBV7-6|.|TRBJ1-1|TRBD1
CASSLGRGQVGTEAFF
TGTGCCAGCAGCTTAGGCAGGGGGCAGGTTGGCACTGAAGCTTTCTTT
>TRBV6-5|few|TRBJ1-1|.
CASRHATGGRPEAFF
TGTGCCAGCAGACATGCTACAGGCGGGAGGCCTGAAGCTTTCTTT
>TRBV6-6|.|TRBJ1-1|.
CASTGSPEAFF
TGTGCCAGTACAGGGTCCCCTGAAGCTTTCTTT
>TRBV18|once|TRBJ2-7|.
CASSPPTRAPHF
TGTGCCAGCTCACCACCTACCCGAGCTCCTCACTTC
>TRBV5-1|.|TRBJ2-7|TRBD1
CASSLAGQGGDEQYF
TGCGCCAGCAGCTTGGCGGGACAGGGGGGCGACGAGCAGTACTTC
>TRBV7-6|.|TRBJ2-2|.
CASSLSTGELFF
TGTGCCAGCAGCCTAAGCACCGGGGAGCTGTTTTTT
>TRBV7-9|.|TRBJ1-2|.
CASSPTGNYGYTF
TGTGCCAGCAGTCCGACGGGGAACTATGGCTACACCTTC
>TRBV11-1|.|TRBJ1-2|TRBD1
CASIRPGQEPYGYTF
TGTGCCAGCATCAGACCGGGACAGGAACCCTATGGCTACACCTTC
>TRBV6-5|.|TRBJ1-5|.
CASSERRGNQPQHF
TGTGCCAGCAGTGAAAGACGGGGCAATCAGCCCCAGCATTTT
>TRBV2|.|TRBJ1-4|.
CASSEGQSYEKLFF
TGTGCCAGCAGTGAAGGGCAATCTTATGAAAAACTGTTTTTT
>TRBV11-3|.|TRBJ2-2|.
CASSPAAVSGELFF
TGTGCCAGCAGCCCAGCGGCGGTTAGCGGGGAGCTGTTTTTT
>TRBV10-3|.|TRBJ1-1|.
CAIKSRGNTEAFF
TGTGCCATCAAATCCAGGGGAAACACTGAAGCTTTCTTT
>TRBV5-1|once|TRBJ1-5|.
CASSLAGQNNQPQHF
TGCGCCAGCAGCTTGGCAGGACAGAACAATCAGCCCCAGCATTTT
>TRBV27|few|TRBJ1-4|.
CASSLQPRGEKLFF
TGTGCCAGCAGTTTGCAGCCACGGGGTGAAAAACTGTTTTTT
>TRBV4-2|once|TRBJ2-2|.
CASSQGLSGAGELFF
TGTGCCAGCAGCCAGGGACTGTCGGGCGCCGGGGAGCTGTTTTTT
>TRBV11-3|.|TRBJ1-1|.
CASSLVSPEAFF
TGTGCCAGCAGCTTAGTATCCCCTGAAGCTTTCTTT
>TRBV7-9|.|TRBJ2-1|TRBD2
CASSLEASGGVNNEQFF
TGTGCCAGCAGCTTAGAGGCTAGCGGGGGGGTAAACAATGAGCAGTTCTTC
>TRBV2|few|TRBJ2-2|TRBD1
CATPGQKTGELFF
TGTGCCACACCGGGACAGAAAACCGGGGAGCTGTTTTTT
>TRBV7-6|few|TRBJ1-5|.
CASSFGGENQPQHF
TGTGCCAGCAGTTTTGGGGGGGAGAATCAGCCCCAGCATTTT
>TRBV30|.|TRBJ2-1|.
CAWGETLNEQFF
TGTGCCTGGGGTGAGACACTCAATGAGCAGTTCTTC
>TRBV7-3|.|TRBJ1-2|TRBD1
CASGQGGKGYGYTF
TGTGCCTCCGGACAGGGAGGGAAAGGCTATGGCTACACCTTC
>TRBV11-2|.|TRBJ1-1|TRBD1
CASSPNRGSTEAFF
TGTGCCAGCAGCCCCAACAGGGGGTCGACTGAAGCTTTCTTT
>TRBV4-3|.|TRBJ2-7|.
CASSQDAFTYEQYF
TGCGCCAGCAGCCAAGACGCCTTTACTTACGAGCAGTACTTC
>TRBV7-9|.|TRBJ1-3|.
CASSLALGSSGNTIYF
TGTGCCAGCAGCTTAGCCCTGGGGAGCTCTGGAAACACCATATATTTT
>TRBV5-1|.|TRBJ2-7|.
CASSVGGNEQYF
TGCGCCAGCAGTGTAGGGGGTAACGAGCAGTACTTC
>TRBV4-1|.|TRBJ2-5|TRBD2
CASSQDQTSGGQETQYF
TGCGCCAGCAGCCAGGACCAGACTAGCGGGGGACAAGAGACCCAGTACTTC
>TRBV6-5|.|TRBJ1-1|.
CASSFYGQGSAEAFF
TGTGCCAGCAGTTTTTATGGGCAGGGTTCGGCTGAAGCTTTCTTT
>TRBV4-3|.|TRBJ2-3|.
CASSQGHHTDTQYF
TGCGCCAGCAGCCAAGGACACCACACAGATACGCAGTATTTT
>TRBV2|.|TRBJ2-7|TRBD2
CASRVTSGPYEQYF
TGTGCCAGCAGGGTGACTAGCGGCCCCTACGAGCAGTACTTC
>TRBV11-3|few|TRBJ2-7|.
CASSRGPEQYF
TGTGCCAGCAGCAGAGGGCCCGAGCAGTACTTC
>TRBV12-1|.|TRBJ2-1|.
CASSSIAVSSYNEQFF
TGTGCCAGCAGCTCAATAGCGGTTAGCTCCTACAATGAGCAGTTCTTC